This T cell receptor beta chain was captured in a study of human thymus T cells. Study results and caveats: Unrelated individuals reportedly shared highly overlapping thymic TCR repertoires.

Notes on this clone: The antigen is not known.

Unmatched junction bases numbered 5, after V lost 1 base and J lost 3 bases. The CDR3 runs 15 residues. CDR1 and CDR2 from the germline V gene are SGHDN and FVKESK. Using immunoSEQ multiplex PCR, the repertoire was profiled, and TCRdb retains in-frame clones only, with some absent. The sample has tens of thousands of clones; 90% to 97% are singletons. Thymus pieces cut out during corrective heart surgery were the tissue that was used. Donors were healthy Finnish infants having corrective surgery for congenital heart defects. The sequence was collected from a boy under two years old with a congenital heart defect but otherwise immunologically healthy. The rearrangement links TRBV14 to TRBJ1-1; 7 bases are shared with TRBD1. Sequencing was done on a sample of thymus tissue. CDR3 in DNA: TGTGCCAGCAGCCAAGTAGATGACAGGGACACTGAAGCTTTCTTT. It specifies CASSQVDDRDTEAFF.